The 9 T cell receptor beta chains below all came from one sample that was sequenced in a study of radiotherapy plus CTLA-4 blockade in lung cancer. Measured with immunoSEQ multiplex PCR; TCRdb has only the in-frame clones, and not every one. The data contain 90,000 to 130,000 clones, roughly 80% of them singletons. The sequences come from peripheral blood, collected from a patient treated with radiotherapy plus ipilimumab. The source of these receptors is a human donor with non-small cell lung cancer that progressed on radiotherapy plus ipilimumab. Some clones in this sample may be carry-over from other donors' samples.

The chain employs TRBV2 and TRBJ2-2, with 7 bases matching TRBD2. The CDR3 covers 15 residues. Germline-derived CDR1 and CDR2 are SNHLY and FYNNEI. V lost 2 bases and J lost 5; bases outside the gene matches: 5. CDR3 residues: CASSERPSGTGELFF. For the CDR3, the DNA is TGTGCCAGCAGTGAAAGGCCTAGCGGTACCGGGGAGCTGTTTTTT.

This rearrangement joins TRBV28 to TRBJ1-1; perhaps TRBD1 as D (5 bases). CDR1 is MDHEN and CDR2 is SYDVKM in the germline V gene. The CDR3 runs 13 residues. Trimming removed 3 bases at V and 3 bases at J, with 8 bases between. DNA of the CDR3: TGTGCCAGCAGTTTCGGGGCACACACTGAAGCTTTCTTT. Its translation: CASSFGAHTEAFF.

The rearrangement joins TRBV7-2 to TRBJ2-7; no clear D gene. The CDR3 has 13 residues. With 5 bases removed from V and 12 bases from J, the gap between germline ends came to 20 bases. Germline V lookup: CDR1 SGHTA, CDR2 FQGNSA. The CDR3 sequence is CASSRPFGGSWYF. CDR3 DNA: TGTGCCAGCAGCCGCCCATTTGGTGGGTCCTGGTACTTC.

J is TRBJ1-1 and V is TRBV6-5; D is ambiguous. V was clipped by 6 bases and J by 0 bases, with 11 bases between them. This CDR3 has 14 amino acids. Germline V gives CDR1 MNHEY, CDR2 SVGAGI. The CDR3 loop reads CASSRQAMNTEAFF. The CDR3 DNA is TGTGCCAGCAGCCGCCAGGCGATGAACACTGAAGCTTTCTTT.

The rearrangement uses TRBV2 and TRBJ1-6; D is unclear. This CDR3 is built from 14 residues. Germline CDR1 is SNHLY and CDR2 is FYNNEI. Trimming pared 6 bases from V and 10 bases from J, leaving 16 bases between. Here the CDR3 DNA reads TGTGCCAGCAGGACCATAAATTCGGGGTCACCCCTCCACTTT. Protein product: CASRTINSGSPLHF.

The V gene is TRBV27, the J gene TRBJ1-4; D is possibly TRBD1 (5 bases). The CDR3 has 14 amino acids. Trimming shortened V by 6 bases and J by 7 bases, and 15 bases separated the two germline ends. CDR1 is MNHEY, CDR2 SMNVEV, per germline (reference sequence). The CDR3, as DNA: TGTGCCAGCAGCGCACTCGGGGGTTTTGAAAAACTGTTTTTT. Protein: CASSALGGFEKLFF.

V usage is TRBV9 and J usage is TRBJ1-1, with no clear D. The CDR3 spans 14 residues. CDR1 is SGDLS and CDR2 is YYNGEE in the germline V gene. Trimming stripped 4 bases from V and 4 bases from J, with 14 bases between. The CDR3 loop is CASSPGMMTTEAFF. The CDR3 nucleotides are TGTGCCAGCAGCCCCGGGATGATGACCACTGAAGCTTTCTTT.

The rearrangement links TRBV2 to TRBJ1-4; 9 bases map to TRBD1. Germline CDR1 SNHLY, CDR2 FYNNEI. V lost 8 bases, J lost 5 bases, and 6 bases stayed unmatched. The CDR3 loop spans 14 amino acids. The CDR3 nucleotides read TGTGCCAGCGGGAGGGACAGGGAAAATGAAAAACTGTTTTTT. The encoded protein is CASGRDRENEKLFF.

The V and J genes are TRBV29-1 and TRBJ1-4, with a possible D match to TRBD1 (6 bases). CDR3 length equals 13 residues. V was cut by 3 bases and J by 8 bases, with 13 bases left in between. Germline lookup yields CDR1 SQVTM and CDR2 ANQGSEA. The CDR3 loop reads CSVDRGSGEKLFF. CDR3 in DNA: TGCAGCGTTGACAGGGGAAGTGGCGAAAAACTGTTTTTT.